This TCR beta chain was identified during a study of T cell responses to AZD1222 COVID-19 vaccine (dated by TCRdb to the early 2020s). For the wider study: AZD1222 recipients with second doses at about 4 weeks or about 12 weeks were pooled, because spike-specific TCR depth and breadth did not differ between schedules. A total of about 230 trial participants underwent TCR sequencing, of whom approximately 210 received two doses of AZD1222 and around 26 received two doses of the MenACWY control vaccine. Trial participants were enrolled by age into subgroups of 18-55, 56-69 and 70-plus years, and around 150, 28 and 57 TCR-sequenced participants, respectively, were included in these subgroups. General conclusions and limits of the study: Conclusions about previously exposed vaccinees are limited because only five to seven AZD1222 recipients were SARS-CoV-2 seropositive at baseline. The vaccine-associated CD4 TCRs covered the entire spike protein, and the dominant responses fell in regions 160-218 and 743-854. Spike-specific TCR breadth and depth rose significantly after two AZD1222 doses compared with day 0 and with MenACWY recipients. In the small 56-69-year group, the increase in depth fell short of significance, most likely because of low power. Reportedly, close to half of the unique spike-specific TCRs recognized epitopes lying outside the regions that are mutated in the B.1.351 and B.1.1.7 variants. Most participants were white British and females outnumbered males, and the authors suggested that clonal diversity may have been underestimated. Because no day 14 peak-response samples were available, the repertoires could be characterized only after the peak T cell response.

Regarding this clone: Its specific antigen is unknown. Nothing much larger sits one base from this clone, and base qualities are not available.

This specimen's time point label, per the study, means: baseline before first vaccination. Vaccinee samples came from UK trials COV001 and COV002, including a single-blind randomized controlled phase 2/3 trial of AZD1222 (ChAdOx1 nCoV-19) in healthy adults. For TCRbeta chain sequencing, PBMC samples from trial participants were taken at day 0 and at day 28 after the second dose. The CDR3 regions of human TCRbeta chains were analyzed by immunosequencing. The original methods were these. Repertoire TCRs were checked for matches against a reference library of SARS-CoV-2-specific TCRs that had been generated using the MIRA antigen-specificity platform. Breadth was defined as the fraction of unique TCRs that were SARS-CoV-2-associated. Depth was defined as the fraction of total T cells that were SARS-CoV-2-associated. Using the MIRA data, every spike-specific TCR was mapped to the spike region that the TCR reacted to and assigned to either a CD4 or a CD8 class. Log10-transformed breadth and depth values were compared by one-way ANOVA with Sidak's multiple comparisons tests. TCRdb's version of the immuneACCESS table is confined to in-frame rearrangements and falls short of the full clone set. An unresolved V gene accounts for under half of the shortfall where checked; the remainder is of unknown origin. That table furnishes V, J and clone size, whereas the DNA furnished D and trimming. This sample has 150,000 to 180,000 clones in its table, and around 90% of those were observed once. Of the sample, approximately 17% falls within the top ten clones.

The CDR3 spans 15 residues, from the cysteine through the phenylalanine. The entry retains the CDR3 DNA only, 45 bases that are in frame from base 1. For CDR1 and CDR2, the germline V gene (reference sequence) lists LNHDA and SQIVND. Germline trimming amounts to 6 bases on V and 4 bases on J, with 5 as the count of junction bases outside the gene matches. The V and J genes are TRBV19 and TRBJ2-6; 8 junctional bases match TRBD1. This specimen was peripheral blood, taken on day 0 of AZD1222 vaccination. The sequence derives from an adult in good health. The CDR3 in this case is CASRTTGAGANVLTF. The DNA sequence is given as TGTGCCAGTAGGACGACAGGGGCCGGGGCCAACGTCCTGACTTTC.